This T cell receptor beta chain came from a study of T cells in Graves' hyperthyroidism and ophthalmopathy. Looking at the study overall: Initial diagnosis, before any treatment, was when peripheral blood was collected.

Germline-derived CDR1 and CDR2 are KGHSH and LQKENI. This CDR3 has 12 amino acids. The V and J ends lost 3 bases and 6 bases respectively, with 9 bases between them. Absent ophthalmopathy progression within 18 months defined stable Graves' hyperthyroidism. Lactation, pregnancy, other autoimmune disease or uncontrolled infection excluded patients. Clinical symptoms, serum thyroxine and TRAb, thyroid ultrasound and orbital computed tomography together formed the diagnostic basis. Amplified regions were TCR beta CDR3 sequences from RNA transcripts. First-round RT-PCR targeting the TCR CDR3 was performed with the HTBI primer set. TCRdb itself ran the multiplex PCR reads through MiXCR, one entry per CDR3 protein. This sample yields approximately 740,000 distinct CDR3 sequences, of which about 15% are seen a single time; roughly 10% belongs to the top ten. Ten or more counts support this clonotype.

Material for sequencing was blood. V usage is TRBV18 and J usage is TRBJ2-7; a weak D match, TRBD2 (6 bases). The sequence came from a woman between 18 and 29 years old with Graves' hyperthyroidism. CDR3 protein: CASSPRGGEQYF. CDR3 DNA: TGTGCCAGCTCACCGAGGGGAGGCGAGCAGTACTTC.